The 17 T cell receptor beta chains given below trace back to one sample, sequenced in a study of blood T cell repertoires in COVID-19. Using immunoSEQ multiplex PCR, the repertoire was profiled, and TCRdb retains in-frame clones only, with some absent. The sample carries fewer than 120,000 clones, 72% recorded once. The sample comprised peripheral blood. These receptors originate from a woman between 55 and 75 years old with acute or convalescent COVID-19.

This clone was observed once. CDR3 in amino acids: CASSLVALTEAFF. In nucleotides, the CDR3 is TGTGCCAGCAGCTTAGTTGCCCTAACTGAAGCTTTCTTT. This chain joins TRBV11-2 and TRBJ1-1; D gene uncertain. Germline V lookup: CDR1 SGHAT, CDR2 FQNNGV. CDR3 length: 13 amino acids. V was clipped by 1 base and J by 5 bases, with 8 bases between them.

To note about this clone: Its ends do not fully match the called genes, so a read error is possible. The rearrangement uses TRBV3-1 (or the pseudogene TRBV3-2) and TRBJ1-2; 8 positions agree with TRBD1. The CDR3 has 18 amino acids. Germline CDR1 reads LGHDT; CDR2 reads YNNKEL (reference sequence). CDR3 protein: CASRQGGRGQMAAMVYTF. In DNA, the CDR3 is TGTGCCAGCAGACAAGGTGGCAGGGGGCAAATGGCTGCTATGGTCTACACCTTC.

The chain links TRBV2 to TRBJ2-3; weak D call: TRBD2 (6 bases). The CDR3 sequence is 14 residues long. V was pared by 3 bases and J by 2 bases, with 9 bases between. Germline CDR1 reads SNHLY; CDR2 reads FYNNEI. This CDR3 is CASSERRATDTQYF. CDR3 nucleotides: TGTGCCAGCAGTGAGCGGAGGGCCACAGATACGCAGTATTTT.

The chain carries TRBV27 and TRBJ1-2, with 9 bases aligning to TRBD1. The CDR3 consists of 16 residues. The ends lost 5 bases at V and 0 bases at J; junction bases unmatched: 7. Germline CDR1 reads MNHEY; CDR2 reads SMNVEV (reference sequence). CDR3 coding DNA: TGTGCCAGCAGTCGGGGACAGGGAACCACTAACTATGGCTACACCTTC. It codes for CASSRGQGTTNYGYTF.

The rearrangement uses TRBV6-6 and TRBJ1-1; TRBD1 aligns across 7 bases. Germline lookup yields CDR1 MNHNY and CDR2 SVGAGI (reference sequence). Trimming cost V 2 bases and J 5 bases; bases outside gene matches: 2. The CDR3 runs to 13 residues. The CDR3 loop reads CASSYRGRTEAFF. CDR3 bases: TGTGCCAGCAGTTACAGGGGGCGGACTGAAGCTTTCTTT.

The CDR3 DNA follows: TGTGCCTGGAGTGCCCCCAGGGTCTTGGGCTCCTACGAGCAGTACTTC. Translated, it gives CAWSAPRVLGSYEQYF. The V and J genes are TRBV30 and TRBJ2-7, with D possibly TRBD1 on 5 matching bases. Germline loops: CDR1 GTSNPN, CDR2 SVGIG (reference sequence). CDR3 size: 16 residues. V lost 1 base and J 0 bases, leaving 16 bases between the germline ends.

The V gene is TRBV2, the J gene TRBJ2-7, with D perhaps TRBD2 (6 bases). Germline loops: CDR1 SNHLY, CDR2 FYNNEI. Trimming left V 6 bases short and J 6 bases short, with 21 bases between. The CDR3 totals 15 residues. DNA for the CDR3: TGTGCCAGCAGGGGAACGGGGGACCTACGAACCGAGCAGTACTTC. Protein: CASRGTGDLRTEQYF. The whole variable domain, filled in from reference TRBV2 and TRBJ2-7, reads EPEVTQTPSHQVTQMGQEVILRCVPISNHLYFYWYRQILGQKVEFLVSFYNNEISEKSEIFDDQFSVERPDGSNFTLKIRSTKLEDSAMYFCASRGTGDLRTEQYFGPGTRLTVT.

This chain connects TRBV7-4 to TRBJ1-2, with D perhaps matching TRBD1 (5 bases). The V gene lost 1 base and the J gene lost 0 bases, with 15 bases spanning the gap. The CDR3 loop spans 17 amino acids. Germline V CDR1 and CDR2: SGHVT, SQSDAQ. The CDR3 bases are TGTGCCAGCAGCTTAGAAACGCAAGGACAACCTAACTATGGCTACACCTTC. Encoded protein: CASSLETQGQPNYGYTF.

The genes are TRBV7-2 and TRBJ1-5; TRBD1 agrees at 12 bases. The CDR3 extends over 18 amino acids. The junction had 9 bases not matched to a gene; V was cut back by 2 bases and J by 4 bases. Germline CDR1 SGHTA, CDR2 FQGNSA. The CDR3 DNA reads as TGTGCCAGCAGCTTATCCGGGACAGGGGGCCTCATTAATCAGCCCCAGCATTTT. This translates into CASSLSGTGGLINQPQHF.

This clone was counted once. This rearrangement joins TRBV6-5 to TRBJ2-5, with D possibly matching TRBD2 (5 bases). Germline CDR1 is MNHEY and CDR2 is SVGAGI. This CDR3 is 14 amino acids long. V lost 6 bases and J lost 5, with 16 bases in between. The CDR3 DNA follows: TGTGCCAGCAGCGGCGGGCTGGGATCGGAGACCCAGTACTTC. The encoded protein is CASSGGLGSETQYF.

This rearrangement joins TRBV2 to TRBJ2-7; 12 bases are shared with TRBD1. The J segment lost 3 bases and the V segment lost 5 bases, leaving 5 bases of the junction unmatched. The germline V gene encodes CDR1 SNHLY and CDR2 FYNNEI. The CDR3 runs to 15 residues. The CDR3: CASSRGQGARYEQYF. CDR3 in DNA: TGTGCCAGCAGTAGGGGACAGGGGGCACGCTACGAGCAGTACTTC. Filled out from reference TRBV2 and TRBJ2-7, the complete variable domain reads EPEVTQTPSHQVTQMGQEVILRCVPISNHLYFYWYRQILGQKVEFLVSFYNNEISEKSEIFDDQFSVERPDGSNFTLKIRSTKLEDSAMYFCASSRGQGARYEQYFGPGTRLTVT.

This chain links TRBV7-9 with TRBJ1-4; TRBD1 aligns across 7 bases. J lost 8 bases, V lost 1 base, and 7 bases had no gene match. The CDR3 totals 15 residues. Germline assignment: CDR1 SEHNR and CDR2 FQNEAQ (reference sequence). The CDR3 reads CASSLGDSWVEKLFF. DNA of the CDR3: TGTGCCAGCAGCTTAGGGGACAGTTGGGTAGAAAAACTGTTTTTT.

This chain joins TRBV5-6 and TRBJ2-1, with 7 bases identical to TRBD1. CDR3 length equals 16 residues. The V gene's germline CDR1 is SGHDT and CDR2 YYEEEE. J gave up 3 bases and V 4 bases, and 10 bases lay outside the gene matches. The CDR3 protein is CASSEGQLRNYNEQFF. Written as DNA, the CDR3 is TGTGCCAGCAGCGAGGGACAGCTAAGGAACTACAATGAGCAGTTCTTC.

The CDR3 region has the DNA TGTGCCAGCAGCTACTTCGATGAAAAACTGTTTTTT. Translated, it gives CASSYFDEKLFF. V gene TRBV7-9 combines with J gene TRBJ1-4, with D uncertain. The germline CDR1 and CDR2 sequences are SEHNR and FQNEAQ (reference sequence). The CDR3 sequence is 12 residues long. Trimming shortened V by 4 bases and J by 6 bases, and 6 bases separated the two germline ends.

The chain couples TRBV19 to TRBJ1-4; 10 bases are a match to TRBD1. The CDR3 extends over 17 amino acids. The V gene end was trimmed by 5 bases and the J gene end by 0 bases; junction bases not matched to a gene: 6. Looked up from germline, CDR1 is LNHDA and CDR2 is SQIVND (reference sequence). CDR3 protein: CASSGRQGASTNEKLFF. For the CDR3, the DNA is TGTGCCAGTAGTGGCAGACAGGGGGCTTCAACTAATGAAAAACTGTTTTTT.

This clone was observed a single time. The CDR3 bases are TGTGCCAGCAGCGCTAACCCCGGCAGGGTCCACGAGCAGTACTTC. Translation: CASSANPGRVHEQYF. The chain is built from TRBV9 and TRBJ2-7; tentatively, D is TRBD1 (5 bases). This CDR3 contains 15 residues. The germline CDR1 and CDR2 sequences are SGDLS and YYNGEE. V lost 3 bases to trimming and J lost 5 bases, with 18 bases between them.

CDR3 sequence reads: CASGIEGNNSPLHF. As DNA, the CDR3 is TGCGCCAGCGGGATTGAGGGCAATAATTCACCCCTCCACTTT. The V gene is TRBV4-3, the J gene TRBJ1-6; D is ambiguous. The V end was cut by 8 bases, the J end by 5 bases, with 13 bases between. CDR1 is LGHNA, CDR2 YSLEER, per germline. The CDR3 spans 14 residues.